These T cell receptor beta chains were read from a single sample in a study of PD-L1 blockade in urothelial cancer. Sequenced by immunoSEQ multiplex PCR; TCRdb stores in-frame clones only, minus some. The sample yields 25,000 to 30,000 clones, more than 85% seen once. The sample consisted of PBMCs, taken around atezolizumab (anti-PD-L1) treatment. These receptors were obtained from a man aged 50-59 years with urothelial cancer. The CDR3 runs from the conserved cysteine through the conserved F or W. A D gene is named only where the DNA matches it firmly. Not every row has a clone size; where given, it reads once, few, many or a size class.

D: -
J: TRBJ2-1
V: TRBV5-1
size: -
DNA: TGCGCCAGCAGCTTGGAGGGGCTCCTGGGGAATGAGCAGTTCTTC
CDR3: CASSLEGLLGNEQFF

D: TRBD1
J: TRBJ2-5
V: TRBV5-6
size: -
DNA: TGTGCCAGCAGCTCCCGGACAGGGGGACGGGGGACCCAGTACTTC
CDR3: CASSSRTGGRGTQYF

D: -
J: TRBJ1-2
V: TRBV29-1
size: -
DNA: TGCAGCGTTGAACAGTCCTATGGCTACACCTTC
CDR3: CSVEQSYGYTF

D: TRBD2
J: TRBJ2-7
V: TRBV7-9
size: -
DNA: TGTGCCAGCTTGCCGGCTAGCGGGGGTACAACCTACGAGCAGTACTTC
CDR3: CASLPASGGTTYEQYF

D: TRBD2
J: TRBJ2-3
V: TRBV11-2
size: -
DNA: TGTGCCAGCAGCTTTAGCGGGAAGGGGGGAGATACGCAGTATTTT
CDR3: CASSFSGKGGDTQYF

D: TRBD1
J: TRBJ2-3
V: TRBV7-9
size: -
DNA: TGTGCCAGCAGCTTAGGGGGGACAGGGATCACAGATACGCAGTATTTT
CDR3: CASSLGGTGITDTQYF

D: TRBD1
J: TRBJ2-7
V: TRBV7-9
size: once
DNA: TGTGCCAGCTGTAACAGGGGACCCTCAGACTACGAGCAGTACTTC
CDR3: CASCNRGPSDYEQYF

D: -
J: TRBJ2-5
V: TRBV5-4
size: -
DNA: TGTGCCAGCAGCCTGCAAGAGACCCAGTACTTC
CDR3: CASSLQETQYF

D: -
J: TRBJ2-5
V: TRBV10-3
size: -
DNA: TGTGCCATCAGTGAGCGGGGGGCGGAGACCCAGTACTTC
CDR3: CAISERGAETQYF

D: TRBD2
J: TRBJ2-1
V: TRBV5-6
size: -
DNA: TGTGCCAGCAGCTACGCCGGGACTATCAATGAGCAGTTCTTC
CDR3: CASSYAGTINEQFF

D: TRBD2
J: TRBJ2-3
V: TRBV30
size: -
DNA: TGTGCCTGGAGTGTACGGGGGGGCACAGATACGCAGTATTTT
CDR3: CAWSVRGGTDTQYF

D: -
J: TRBJ2-7
V: TRBV27
size: -
DNA: TGTGCCAGCAGTTCAGGGTTTGGGGATCGCGAGCAGTACTTC
CDR3: CASSSGFGDREQYF

D: -
J: TRBJ2-3
V: TRBV6-5
size: -
DNA: TGTGCCAGCAGACCTGCACTGAGCACAGATACGCAGTATTTT
CDR3: CASRPALSTDTQYF

D: TRBD1
J: TRBJ1-4
V: TRBV30
size: -
DNA: TGTGCCTGGAGGGGACAGGGTTTTTTAACTAATGAAAAACTGTTTTTT
CDR3: CAWRGQGFLTNEKLFF

D: -
J: TRBJ2-7
V: TRBV27
size: -
DNA: TGTGCCAGCAGCCGGGACAACTACGAGCAGTACTTC
CDR3: CASSRDNYEQYF

D: -
J: TRBJ2-1
V: TRBV4-3
size: -
DNA: TGCGCCAGCAGCTCTCAAAGGGGTGAGCAGTTCTTC
CDR3: CASSSQRGEQFF

D: TRBD1
J: TRBJ2-3
V: TRBV5-1
size: -
DNA: TGCGCCAGCAGCCCGTTAGGACAGGGAAGCACAGATACGCAGTATTTT
CDR3: CASSPLGQGSTDTQYF

D: TRBD2
J: TRBJ2-7
V: TRBV28
size: -
DNA: TGTGCCAGCAGTTTATATTGGCTAGCGGGAGCCTACGAGCAGTACTTC
CDR3: CASSLYWLAGAYEQYF

D: TRBD1
J: TRBJ2-5
V: TRBV4-3
size: -
DNA: TGCGCCAGCAGCCGCCGACAGGGTAGTATGGAGACCCAGTACTTC
CDR3: CASSRRQGSMETQYF

D: -
J: TRBJ1-2
V: TRBV19
size: once
DNA: TGTGCCAGTAGTATAGATTCGGGGTACTCAAACTATGGCTACACCTTC
CDR3: CASSIDSGYSNYGYTF

D: TRBD2
J: TRBJ2-1
V: TRBV5-5
size: -
DNA: TGTGCCAGCAGCTTAGGCGGGGGTTACTACAATGAGCAGTTCTTC
CDR3: CASSLGGGYYNEQFF

D: TRBD1
J: TRBJ1-5
V: TRBV28
size: -
DNA: TGTGCCAGCAGACAGGGGGGTCCTAATCAGCCCCAGCATTTT
CDR3: CASRQGGPNQPQHF

D: TRBD1
J: TRBJ1-2
V: TRBV28
size: -
DNA: TGTGCCACGACCCGGACAGGGCAGAACTATGGCTACACCTTC
CDR3: CATTRTGQNYGYTF

D: -
J: TRBJ2-3
V: TRBV6-5
size: once
DNA: TGTGCCAGCAGTTACAGGGGTGCAACTACAGATACGCAGTATTTT
CDR3: CASSYRGATTDTQYF

D: TRBD2
J: TRBJ2-1
V: TRBV11-2
size: -
DNA: TGTGCCAGCCGACTAGCGGGAGGTGGGTCTTACAATGAGCAGTTCTTC
CDR3: CASRLAGGGSYNEQFF

D: TRBD1
J: TRBJ2-5
V: TRBV27
size: -
DNA: TGTGCCAGCAGGACGACAGGGAATCAAGAGACCCAGTACTTC
CDR3: CASRTTGNQETQYF

D: TRBD2
J: TRBJ2-7
V: TRBV15
size: -
DNA: TGTGCCACCAGCAGAGTGGCGGGAGCCAACTACGAGCAGTACTTC
CDR3: CATSRVAGANYEQYF

D: TRBD1
J: TRBJ1-4
V: TRBV30
size: -
DNA: TGTGCCTGGAAAGGGGACAGGGGTGAAAAACTGTTTTTT
CDR3: CAWKGDRGEKLFF

D: TRBD1
J: TRBJ1-5
V: TRBV30
size: -
DNA: TGTGCCTGGAGTGTAAGGACAGGGGTTAATCAGCCCCAGCATTTT
CDR3: CAWSVRTGVNQPQHF

D: -
J: TRBJ2-1
V: TRBV7-2
size: -
DNA: TGTGCCAGCAGCTTAGTTACGGTGAGCTCCTACAATGAGCAGTTCTTC
CDR3: CASSLVTVSSYNEQFF

D: -
J: TRBJ2-2
V: TRBV11-3
size: -
DNA: TGTGCCAGCAGCTCCGTCACCGGGGAGCTGTTTTTT
CDR3: CASSSVTGELFF

D: -
J: TRBJ2-7
V: TRBV7-2
size: -
DNA: TGTGCCAGCAGCTTACACGGGTTTTCCTACGAGCAGTACTTC
CDR3: CASSLHGFSYEQYF

D: TRBD1
J: TRBJ1-2
V: TRBV28
size: -
DNA: TGTGCCAGCTGCCCCCGGGGACAGGGAAGGAATGGCTACACCTTC
CDR3: CASCPRGQGRNGYTF

D: TRBD1
J: TRBJ1-6
V: TRBV5-1
size: once
DNA: TGCGCCAGCAGCTCGGGCCCGCCGATGGGACAGGGTATCCTCAATTCACCCCTCCACTTT
CDR3: CASSSGPPMGQGILNSPLHF

D: -
J: TRBJ1-6
V: TRBV10-1
size: -
DNA: TGCGCCAGCAGTGCCTCGAATTCACCCCTCCACTTT
CDR3: CASSASNSPLHF

D: TRBD1
J: TRBJ2-5
V: TRBV5-6
size: -
DNA: TGTGCCAGCAGCTTAACGGGACAGGGGTCGGAGACCCAGTACTTC
CDR3: CASSLTGQGSETQYF

D: -
J: TRBJ1-1
V: TRBV6-5
size: -
DNA: TGTGCCAGCAGTGTCGATAGTAGCACTGAAGCTTTCTTT
CDR3: CASSVDSSTEAFF

D: TRBD2
J: TRBJ2-1
V: TRBV29-1
size: -
DNA: TGCAGCGTTGGGGGACTAGTGGGCAATGAGCAGTTCTTC
CDR3: CSVGGLVGNEQFF

D: -
J: TRBJ1-1
V: TRBV2
size: -
DNA: TGTGCCAGCAGAGAGGACATCGGGAACACTGAAGCTTTCTTT
CDR3: CASREDIGNTEAFF

D: -
J: TRBJ1-5
V: TRBV30
size: once
DNA: TGTGCCTGGAGTGTGTTGGGTGGGGGAGGGCAGCCCCAGCATTTT
CDR3: CAWSVLGGGGQPQHF